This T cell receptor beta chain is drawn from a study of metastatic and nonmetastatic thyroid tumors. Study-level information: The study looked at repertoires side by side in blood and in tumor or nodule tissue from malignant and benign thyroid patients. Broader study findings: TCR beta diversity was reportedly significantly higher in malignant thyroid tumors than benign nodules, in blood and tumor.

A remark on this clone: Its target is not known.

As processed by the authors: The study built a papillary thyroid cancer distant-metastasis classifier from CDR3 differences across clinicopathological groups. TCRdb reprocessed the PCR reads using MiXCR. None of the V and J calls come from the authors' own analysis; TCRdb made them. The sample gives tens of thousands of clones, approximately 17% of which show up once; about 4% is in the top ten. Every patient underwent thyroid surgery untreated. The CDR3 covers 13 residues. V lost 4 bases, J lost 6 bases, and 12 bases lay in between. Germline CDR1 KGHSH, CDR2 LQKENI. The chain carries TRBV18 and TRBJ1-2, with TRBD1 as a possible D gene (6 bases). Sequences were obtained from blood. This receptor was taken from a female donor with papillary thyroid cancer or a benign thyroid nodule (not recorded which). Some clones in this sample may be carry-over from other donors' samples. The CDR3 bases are TGTGCCAGCTCACGTGACAGGTCGGATGGCTACACCTTC. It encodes CASSRDRSDGYTF.